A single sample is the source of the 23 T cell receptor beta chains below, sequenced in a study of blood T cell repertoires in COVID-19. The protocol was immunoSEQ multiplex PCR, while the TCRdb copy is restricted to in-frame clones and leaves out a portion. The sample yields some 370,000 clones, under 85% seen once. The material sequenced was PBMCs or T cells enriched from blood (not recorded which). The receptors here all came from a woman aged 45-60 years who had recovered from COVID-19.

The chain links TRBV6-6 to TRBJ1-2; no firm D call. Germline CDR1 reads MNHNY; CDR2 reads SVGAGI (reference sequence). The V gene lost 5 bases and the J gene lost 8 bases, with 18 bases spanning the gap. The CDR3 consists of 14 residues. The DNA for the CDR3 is TGTGCCAGCAGTGCAGACGGCGGTGGCGGAGGCTACACCTTC. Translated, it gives CASSADGGGGGYTF.

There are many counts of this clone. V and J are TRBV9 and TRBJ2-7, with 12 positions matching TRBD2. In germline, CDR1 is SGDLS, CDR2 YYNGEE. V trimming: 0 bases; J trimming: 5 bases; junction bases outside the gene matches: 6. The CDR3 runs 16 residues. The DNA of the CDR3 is TGTGCCAGCAGCGTAGGCGCTAGCGGGGGGGTCGACGAGCAGTACTTC. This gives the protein CASSVGASGGVDEQYF. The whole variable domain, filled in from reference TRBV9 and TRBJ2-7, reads DSGVTQTPKHLITATGQRVTLRCSPRSGDLSVYWYQQSLDQGLQFLIQYYNGEERAKGNILERFSAQQFPDLHSELNLSSLELGDSALYFCASSVGASGGVDEQYFGPGTRLTVT.

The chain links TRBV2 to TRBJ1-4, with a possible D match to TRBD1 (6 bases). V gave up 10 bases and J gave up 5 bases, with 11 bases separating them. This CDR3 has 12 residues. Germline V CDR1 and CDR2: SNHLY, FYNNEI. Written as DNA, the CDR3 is TGTGCCACAAGGGGGACGAATGAAAAACTGTTTTTT. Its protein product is CATRGTNEKLFF.

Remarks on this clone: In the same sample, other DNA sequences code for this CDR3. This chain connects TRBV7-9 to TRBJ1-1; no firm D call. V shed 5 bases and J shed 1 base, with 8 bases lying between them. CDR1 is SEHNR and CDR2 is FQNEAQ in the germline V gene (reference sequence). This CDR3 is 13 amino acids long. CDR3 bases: TGTGCCAGCAGCCGAGGGCAGAACACTGAAGCTTTCTTT. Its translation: CASSRGQNTEAFF.

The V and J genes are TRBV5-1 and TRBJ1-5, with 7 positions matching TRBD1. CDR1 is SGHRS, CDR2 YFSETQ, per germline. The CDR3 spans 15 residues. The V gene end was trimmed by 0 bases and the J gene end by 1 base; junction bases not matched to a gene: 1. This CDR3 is CASSLEGASNQPQHF. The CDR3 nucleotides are TGCGCCAGCAGCTTGGAGGGGGCAAGCAATCAGCCCCAGCATTTT.

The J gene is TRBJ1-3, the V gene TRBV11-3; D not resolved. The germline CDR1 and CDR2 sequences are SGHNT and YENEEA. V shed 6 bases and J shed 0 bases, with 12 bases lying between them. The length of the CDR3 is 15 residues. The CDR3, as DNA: TGTGCCAGCAGGAGGGCCGCCGACTCTGGAAACACCATATATTTT. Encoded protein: CASRRAADSGNTIYF.

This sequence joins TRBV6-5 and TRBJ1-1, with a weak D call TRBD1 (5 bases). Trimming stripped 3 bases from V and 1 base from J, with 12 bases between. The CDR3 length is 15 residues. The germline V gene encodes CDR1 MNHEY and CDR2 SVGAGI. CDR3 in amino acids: CASSYMPQGNTEAFF. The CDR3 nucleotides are TGTGCCAGCAGTTATATGCCGCAGGGGAACACTGAAGCTTTCTTT.

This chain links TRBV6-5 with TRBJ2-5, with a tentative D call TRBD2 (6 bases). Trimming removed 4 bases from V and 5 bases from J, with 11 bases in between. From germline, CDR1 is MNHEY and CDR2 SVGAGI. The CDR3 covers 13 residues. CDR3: CASSWGLSETQYF. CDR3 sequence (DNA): TGTGCCAGCAGTTGGGGACTGTCGGAGACCCAGTACTTC.

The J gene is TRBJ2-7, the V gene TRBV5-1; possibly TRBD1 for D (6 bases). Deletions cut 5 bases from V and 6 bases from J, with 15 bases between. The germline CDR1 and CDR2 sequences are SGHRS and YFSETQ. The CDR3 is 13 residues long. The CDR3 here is CASRFSEGGEQYF. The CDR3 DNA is TGCGCCAGCAGATTTAGCGAAGGGGGCGAGCAGTACTTC.

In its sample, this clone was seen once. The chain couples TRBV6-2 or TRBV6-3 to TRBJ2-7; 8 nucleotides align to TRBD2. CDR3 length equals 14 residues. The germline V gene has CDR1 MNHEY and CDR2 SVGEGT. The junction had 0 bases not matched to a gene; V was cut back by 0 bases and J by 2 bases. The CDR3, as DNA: TGTGCCAGCAGTTACTCGGGACTAGCCTACGAGCAGTACTTC. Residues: CASSYSGLAYEQYF.

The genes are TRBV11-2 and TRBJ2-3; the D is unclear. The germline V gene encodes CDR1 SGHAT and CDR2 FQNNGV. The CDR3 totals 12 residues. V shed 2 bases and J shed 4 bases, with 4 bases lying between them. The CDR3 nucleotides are TGTGCCAGCAGCTTATATCCAGATACGCAGTATTTT. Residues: CASSLYPDTQYF.

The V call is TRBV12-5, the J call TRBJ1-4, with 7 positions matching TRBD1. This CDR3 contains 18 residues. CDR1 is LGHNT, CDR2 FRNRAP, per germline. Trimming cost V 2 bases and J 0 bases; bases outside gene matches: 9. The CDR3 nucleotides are TGTGCTAGTGGTTTGCCGGGGGACAGCAATGCAACTAATGAAAAACTGTTTTTT. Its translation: CASGLPGDSNATNEKLFF. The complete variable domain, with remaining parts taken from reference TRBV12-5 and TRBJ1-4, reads DARVTQTPRHKVTEMGQEVTMRCQPILGHNTVFWYRQTMMQGLELLAYFRNRAPLDDSGMPKDRFSAEMPDATLATLKIQPSEPRDSAVYFCASGLPGDSNATNEKLFFGSGTQLSVL.

CDR3 in amino acids: CASSLEGLAGGATGELFF. The CDR3 nucleotides are TGTGCCAGCAGCTTAGAGGGACTAGCGGGAGGAGCCACCGGGGAGCTGTTTTTT. The chain uses TRBV7-8 and TRBJ2-2; 15 bases map to TRBD2. V shed 1 base and J 4 bases; nucleotides not matched to a gene: 4. Germline V gives CDR1 SGHVS, CDR2 FQNEAQ. The CDR3 consists of 18 residues.

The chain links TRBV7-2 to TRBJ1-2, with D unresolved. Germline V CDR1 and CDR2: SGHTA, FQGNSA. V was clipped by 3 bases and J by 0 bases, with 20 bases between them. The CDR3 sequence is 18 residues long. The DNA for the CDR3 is TGTGCCAGCAGCTTCCGGGGATGGGGTACCCCTTCTAACTATGGCTACACCTTC. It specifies CASSFRGWGTPSNYGYTF.

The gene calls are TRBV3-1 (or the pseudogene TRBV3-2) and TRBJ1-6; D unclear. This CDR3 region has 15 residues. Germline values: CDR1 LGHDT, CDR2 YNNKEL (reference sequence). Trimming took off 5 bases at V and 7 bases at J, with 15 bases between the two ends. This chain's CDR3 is CASSFRGSPNSPLHF. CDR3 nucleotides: TGTGCCAGCAGCTTTCGGGGTTCGCCGAATTCACCCCTCCACTTT.

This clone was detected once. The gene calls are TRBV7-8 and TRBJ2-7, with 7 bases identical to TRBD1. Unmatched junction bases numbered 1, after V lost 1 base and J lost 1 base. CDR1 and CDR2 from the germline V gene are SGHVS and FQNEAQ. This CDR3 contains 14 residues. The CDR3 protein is CASSLGGQSYEQYF. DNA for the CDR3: TGTGCCAGCAGCTTAGGGGGACAGTCCTACGAGCAGTACTTC.

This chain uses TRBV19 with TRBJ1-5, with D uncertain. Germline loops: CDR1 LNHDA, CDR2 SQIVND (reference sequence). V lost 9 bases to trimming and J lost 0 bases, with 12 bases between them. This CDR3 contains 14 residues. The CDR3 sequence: CASLGGYSNQPQHF. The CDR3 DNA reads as TGTGCCAGCTTGGGAGGATATAGCAATCAGCCCCAGCATTTT.

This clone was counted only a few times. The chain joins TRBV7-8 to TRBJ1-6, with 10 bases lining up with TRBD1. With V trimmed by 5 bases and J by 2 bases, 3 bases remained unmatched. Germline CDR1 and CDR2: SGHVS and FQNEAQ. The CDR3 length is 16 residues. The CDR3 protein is CASSPGQGTYNSPLHF. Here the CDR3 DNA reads TGTGCCAGCAGCCCGGGACAGGGGACCTATAATTCACCCCTCCACTTT. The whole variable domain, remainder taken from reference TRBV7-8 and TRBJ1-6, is GAGVSQSPRYKVAKRGQDVALRCDPISGHVSLFWYQQALGQGPEFLTYFQNEAQLDKSGLPSDRFFAERPEGSVSTLKIQRTQQEDSAVYLCASSPGQGTYNSPLHFGNGTRLTVT.

The CDR3 DNA sequence: TGTGCCAGCAGCAGGGACATCTCTGGAAACACCATATATTTT. Its translation: CASSRDISGNTIYF. V and J are TRBV7-2 and TRBJ1-3, with a weak D call TRBD1 (6 bases). Germline V gene lookup returns CDR1 SGHTA and CDR2 FQGNSA. This CDR3 contains 14 residues. V was trimmed by 5 bases and J by 0 bases, leaving 8 bases between them.

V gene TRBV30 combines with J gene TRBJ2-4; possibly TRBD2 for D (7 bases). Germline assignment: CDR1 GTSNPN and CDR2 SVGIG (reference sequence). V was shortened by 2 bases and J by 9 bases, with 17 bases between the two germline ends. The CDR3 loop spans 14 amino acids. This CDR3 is CAWSKGGGPGIQYF. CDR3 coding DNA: TGTGCCTGGAGTAAGGGGGGAGGGCCCGGCATTCAGTACTTC.

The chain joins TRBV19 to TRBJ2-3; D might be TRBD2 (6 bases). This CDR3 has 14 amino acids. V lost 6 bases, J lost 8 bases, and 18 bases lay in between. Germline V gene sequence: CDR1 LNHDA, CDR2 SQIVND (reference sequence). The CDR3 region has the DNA TGTGCCAGTAGGATCGGGACTCCGTCGCGTACGCAGTATTTT. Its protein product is CASRIGTPSRTQYF.

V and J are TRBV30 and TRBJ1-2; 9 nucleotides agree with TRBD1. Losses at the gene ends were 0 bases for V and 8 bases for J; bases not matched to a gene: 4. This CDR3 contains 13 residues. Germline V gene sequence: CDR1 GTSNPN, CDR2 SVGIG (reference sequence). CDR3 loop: CAWSVNRGQGYTF. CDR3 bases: TGTGCCTGGAGTGTTAACAGGGGGCAAGGCTACACCTTC.

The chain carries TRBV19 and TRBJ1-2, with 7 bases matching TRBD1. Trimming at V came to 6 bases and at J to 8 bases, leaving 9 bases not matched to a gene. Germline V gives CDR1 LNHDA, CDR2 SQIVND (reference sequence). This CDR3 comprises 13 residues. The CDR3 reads CASRTRQGDGYTF. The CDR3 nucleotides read TGTGCCAGTAGAACCAGACAGGGTGACGGCTACACCTTC.